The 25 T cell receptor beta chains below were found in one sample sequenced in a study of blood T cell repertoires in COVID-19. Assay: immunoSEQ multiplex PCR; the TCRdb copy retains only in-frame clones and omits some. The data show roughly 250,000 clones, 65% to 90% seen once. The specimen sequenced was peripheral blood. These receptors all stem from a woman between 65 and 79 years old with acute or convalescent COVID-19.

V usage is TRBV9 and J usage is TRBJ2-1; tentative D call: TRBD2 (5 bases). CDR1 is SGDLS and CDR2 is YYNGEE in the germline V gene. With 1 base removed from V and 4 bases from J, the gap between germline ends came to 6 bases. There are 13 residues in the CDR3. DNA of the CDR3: TGTGCCAGCAGCGTACGAGGGTACAATGAGCAGTTCTTC. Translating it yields CASSVRGYNEQFF. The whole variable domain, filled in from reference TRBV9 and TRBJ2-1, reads DSGVTQTPKHLITATGQRVTLRCSPRSGDLSVYWYQQSLDQGLQFLIQYYNGEERAKGNILERFSAQQFPDLHSELNLSSLELGDSALYFCASSVRGYNEQFFGPGTRLTVL.

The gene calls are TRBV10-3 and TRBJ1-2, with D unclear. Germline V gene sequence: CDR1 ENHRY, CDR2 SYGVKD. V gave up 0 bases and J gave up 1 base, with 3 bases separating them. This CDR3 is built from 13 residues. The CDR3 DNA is TGTGCCATCAGTGAGTCACTTAACTATGGCTACACCTTC. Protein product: CAISESLNYGYTF.

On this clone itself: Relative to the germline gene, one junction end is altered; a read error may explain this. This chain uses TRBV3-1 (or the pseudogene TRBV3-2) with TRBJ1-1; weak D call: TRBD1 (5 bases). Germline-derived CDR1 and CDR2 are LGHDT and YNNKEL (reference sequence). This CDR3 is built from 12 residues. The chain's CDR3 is CASSQVSMPRVF. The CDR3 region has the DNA TGTGCCAGCAGCCAAGTTAGTATGCCCAGGGTTTTT.

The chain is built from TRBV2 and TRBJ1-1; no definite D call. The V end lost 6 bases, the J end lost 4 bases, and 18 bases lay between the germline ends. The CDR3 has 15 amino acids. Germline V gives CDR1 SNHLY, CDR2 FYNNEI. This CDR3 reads CASSPSVPEVTEAFF. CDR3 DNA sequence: TGTGCCAGCAGCCCCTCGGTCCCAGAGGTCACTGAAGCTTTCTTT.

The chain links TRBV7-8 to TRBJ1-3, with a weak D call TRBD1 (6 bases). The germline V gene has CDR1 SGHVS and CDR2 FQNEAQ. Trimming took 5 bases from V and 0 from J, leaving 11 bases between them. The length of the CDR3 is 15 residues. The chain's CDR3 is CASSTAGASGNTIYF. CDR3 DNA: TGTGCCAGCAGCACGGCGGGGGCCTCTGGAAACACCATATATTTT.

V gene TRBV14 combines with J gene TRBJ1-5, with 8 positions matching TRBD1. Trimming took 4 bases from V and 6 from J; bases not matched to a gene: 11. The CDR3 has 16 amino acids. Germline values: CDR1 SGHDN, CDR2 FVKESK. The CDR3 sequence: CASSRSQGAVGQPQHF. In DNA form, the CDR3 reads TGTGCCAGCAGCCGGAGTCAGGGGGCCGTGGGTCAGCCCCAGCATTTT.

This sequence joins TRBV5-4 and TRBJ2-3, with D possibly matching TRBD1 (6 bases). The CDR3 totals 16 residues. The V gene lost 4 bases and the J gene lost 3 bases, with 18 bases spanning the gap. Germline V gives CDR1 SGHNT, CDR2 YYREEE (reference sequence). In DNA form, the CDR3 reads TGTGCCAGCAGCCCACGGACAGTACTGAAAACAGATACGCAGTATTTT. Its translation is CASSPRTVLKTDTQYF.

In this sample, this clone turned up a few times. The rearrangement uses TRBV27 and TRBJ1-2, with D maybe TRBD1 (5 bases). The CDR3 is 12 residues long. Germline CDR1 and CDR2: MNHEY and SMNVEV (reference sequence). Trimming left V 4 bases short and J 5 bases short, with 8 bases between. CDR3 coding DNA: TGTGCCAGCAGTTATAGGGGATATGGCTACACCTTC. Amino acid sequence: CASSYRGYGYTF.

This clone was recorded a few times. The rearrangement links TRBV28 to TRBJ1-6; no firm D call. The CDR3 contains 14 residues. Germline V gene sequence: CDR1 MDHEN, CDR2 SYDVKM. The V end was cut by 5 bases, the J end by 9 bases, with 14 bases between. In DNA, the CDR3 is TGTGCCAGCAGTGCCCCCGCCCGGGGTTCACCCCTCCACTTT. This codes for CASSAPARGSPLHF.

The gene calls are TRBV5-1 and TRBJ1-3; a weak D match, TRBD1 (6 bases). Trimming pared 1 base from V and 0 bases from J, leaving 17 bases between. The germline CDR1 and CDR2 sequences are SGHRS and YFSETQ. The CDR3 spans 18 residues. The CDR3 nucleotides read TGCGCCAGCAGCTTGACCCCGACAGGAGCTAACTCTGGAAACACCATATATTTT. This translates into CASSLTPTGANSGNTIYF.

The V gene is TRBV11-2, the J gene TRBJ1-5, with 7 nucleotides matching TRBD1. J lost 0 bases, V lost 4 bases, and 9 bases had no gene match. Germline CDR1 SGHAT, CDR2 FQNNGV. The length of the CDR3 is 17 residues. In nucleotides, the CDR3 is TGTGCCAGCAGCTATGGGACAGCACAATATAGCAATCAGCCCCAGCATTTT. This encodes CASSYGTAQYSNQPQHF.

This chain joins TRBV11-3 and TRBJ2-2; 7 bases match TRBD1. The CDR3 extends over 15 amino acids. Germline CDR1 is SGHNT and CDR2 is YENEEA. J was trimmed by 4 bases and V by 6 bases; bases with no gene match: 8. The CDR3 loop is CASSTGTDSTGELFF. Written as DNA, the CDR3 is TGTGCCAGCAGTACCGGGACAGATTCCACCGGGGAGCTGTTTTTT.

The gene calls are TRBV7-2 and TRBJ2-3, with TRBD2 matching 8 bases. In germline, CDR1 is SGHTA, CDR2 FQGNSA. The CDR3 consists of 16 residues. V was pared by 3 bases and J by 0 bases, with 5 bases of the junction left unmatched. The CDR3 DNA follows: TGTGCCAGCAGCTTCGGGGCGGGGGGTAGCACAGATACGCAGTATTTT. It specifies CASSFGAGGSTDTQYF.

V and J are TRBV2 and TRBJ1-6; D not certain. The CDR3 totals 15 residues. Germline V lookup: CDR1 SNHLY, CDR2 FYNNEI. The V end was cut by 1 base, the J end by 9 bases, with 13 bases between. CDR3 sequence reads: CASSEGEPFSSPLHF. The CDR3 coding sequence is TGTGCCAGCAGTGAAGGTGAGCCGTTTAGTTCACCCCTCCACTTT.

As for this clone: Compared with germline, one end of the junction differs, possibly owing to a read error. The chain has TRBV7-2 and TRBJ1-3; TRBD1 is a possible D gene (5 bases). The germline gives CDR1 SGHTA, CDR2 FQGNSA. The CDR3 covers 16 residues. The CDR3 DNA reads TGTGCCAGCAGCATAGCGGCAGGGATCTCTGGAAACACCATATATTTT. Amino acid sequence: CASSIAAGISGNTIYF.

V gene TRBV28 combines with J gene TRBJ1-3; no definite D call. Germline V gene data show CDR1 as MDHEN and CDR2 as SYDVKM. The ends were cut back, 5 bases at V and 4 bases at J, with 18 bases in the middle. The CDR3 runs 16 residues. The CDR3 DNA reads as TGTGCCAGCAGTCTACCAGTCGCGGGGTGGGGAAACACCATATATTTT. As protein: CASSLPVAGWGNTIYF.

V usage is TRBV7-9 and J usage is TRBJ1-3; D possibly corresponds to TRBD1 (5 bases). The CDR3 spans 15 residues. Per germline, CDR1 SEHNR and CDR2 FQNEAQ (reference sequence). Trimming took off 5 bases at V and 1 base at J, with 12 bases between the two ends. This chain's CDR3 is CASSDRQKSGNTIYF. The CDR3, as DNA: TGTGCCAGCAGCGATCGACAGAAATCTGGAAACACCATATATTTT. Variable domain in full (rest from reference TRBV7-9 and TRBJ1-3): DTGVSQNPRHKITKRGQNVTFRCDPISEHNRLYWYRQTLGQGPEFLTYFQNEAQLEKSRLLSDRFSAERPKGSFSTLEIQRTEQGDSAMYLCASSDRQKSGNTIYFGEGSWLTVV.

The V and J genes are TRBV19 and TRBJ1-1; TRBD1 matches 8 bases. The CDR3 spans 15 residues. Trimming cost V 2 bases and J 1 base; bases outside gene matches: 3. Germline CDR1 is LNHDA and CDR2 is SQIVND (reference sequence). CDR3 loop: CASSIRTGTNTEAFF. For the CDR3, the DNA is TGTGCCAGTAGTATAAGGACAGGGACGAACACTGAAGCTTTCTTT.

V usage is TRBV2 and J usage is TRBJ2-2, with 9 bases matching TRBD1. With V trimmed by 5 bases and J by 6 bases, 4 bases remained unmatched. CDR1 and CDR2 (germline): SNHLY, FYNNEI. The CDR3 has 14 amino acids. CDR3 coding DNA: TGTGCCAGCAGTACACAGGGGGCGGCCGGGGAGCTGTTTTTT. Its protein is CASSTQGAAGELFF.

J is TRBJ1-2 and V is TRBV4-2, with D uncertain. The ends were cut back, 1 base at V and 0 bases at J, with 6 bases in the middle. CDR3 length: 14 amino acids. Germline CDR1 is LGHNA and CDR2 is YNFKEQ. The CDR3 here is CASSQATANYGYTF. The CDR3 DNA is TGTGCCAGCAGCCAAGCGACTGCTAACTATGGCTACACCTTC.

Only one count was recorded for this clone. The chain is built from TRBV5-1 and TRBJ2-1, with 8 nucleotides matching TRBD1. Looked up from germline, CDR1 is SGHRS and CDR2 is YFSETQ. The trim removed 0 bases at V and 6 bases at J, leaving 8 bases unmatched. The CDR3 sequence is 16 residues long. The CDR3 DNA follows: TGCGCCAGCAGCTTGGCGCGGACAGGGACGGGCAATGAGCAGTTCTTC. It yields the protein CASSLARTGTGNEQFF. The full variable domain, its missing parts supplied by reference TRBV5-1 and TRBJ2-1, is KAGVTQTPRYLIKTRGQQVTLSCSPISGHRSVSWYQQTPGQGLQFLFEYFSETQRNKGNFPGRFSGRQFSNSRSEMNVSTLELGDSALYLCASSLARTGTGNEQFFGPGTRLTVL.

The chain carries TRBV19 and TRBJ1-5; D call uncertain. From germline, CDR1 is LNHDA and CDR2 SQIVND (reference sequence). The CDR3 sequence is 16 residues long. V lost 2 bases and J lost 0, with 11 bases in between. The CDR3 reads CASSILGLYSNQPQHF. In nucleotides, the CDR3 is TGTGCCAGTAGTATACTTGGACTTTATAGCAATCAGCCCCAGCATTTT.

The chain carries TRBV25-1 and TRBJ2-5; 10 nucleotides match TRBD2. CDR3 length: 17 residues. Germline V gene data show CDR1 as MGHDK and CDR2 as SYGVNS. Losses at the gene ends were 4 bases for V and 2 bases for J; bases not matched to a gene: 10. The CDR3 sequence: CASSGGRRAGGQETQYF. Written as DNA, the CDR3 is TGTGCCAGCAGTGGGGGCCGGCGAGCGGGGGGGCAAGAGACCCAGTACTTC.

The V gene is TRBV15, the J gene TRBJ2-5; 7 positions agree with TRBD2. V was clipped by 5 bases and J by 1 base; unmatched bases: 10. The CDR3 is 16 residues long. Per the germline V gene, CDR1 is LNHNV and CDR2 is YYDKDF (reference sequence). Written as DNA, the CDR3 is TGTGCCACCAGCCAATCCCCGTTAGCGGGCCAAGAGACCCAGTACTTC. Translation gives CATSQSPLAGQETQYF.

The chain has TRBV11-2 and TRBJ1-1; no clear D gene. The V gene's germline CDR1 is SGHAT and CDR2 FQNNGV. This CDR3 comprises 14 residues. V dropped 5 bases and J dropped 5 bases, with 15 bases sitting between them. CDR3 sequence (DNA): TGTGCCAGCAGCCCCATCCACGAGGATACTGAAGCTTTCTTT. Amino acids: CASSPIHEDTEAFF.